A single sample gave rise to the 21 T cell receptor beta chains below, sequenced in a study of blood T cell repertoires in COVID-19 (dated by TCRdb to 2019 to 2021). Library construction relied on the immunoSEQ multiplex PCR assay. TCRdb limited this immuneACCESS table to in-frame rearrangements with V and J called. A share of clones is missing; checked studies link under half to unresolved V genes, and the rest is unexplained. In this sample the table shows around 260,000 clones, approximately 87% of which occur a single time. Jointly, the top ten make up roughly 4.6% of the sample. The sequencing sample was made of peripheral blood. These receptor sequences come from a man in his sixties who had recovered from COVID-19.

The chain combines TRBV5-4 with TRBJ2-1; perhaps TRBD2 as D (5 bases). The length of the CDR3 is 15 residues. Deletions cut 2 bases from V and 3 bases from J, with 12 bases between. Germline V gene lookup returns CDR1 SGHNT and CDR2 YYREEE (reference sequence). CDR3 nucleotides: TGTGCCAGCAGCTTAAGGAAGCGGTTCTACAATGAGCAGTTCTTC. Encoded protein: CASSLRKRFYNEQFF. Together with reference TRBV5-4 and TRBJ2-1, the CDR3 gives the full variable domain: ETGVTQSPTHLIKTRGQQVTLRCSSQSGHNTVSWYQQALGQGPQFIFQYYREEENGRGNFPPRFSGLQFPNYSSELNVNALELDDSALYLCASSLRKRFYNEQFFGPGTRLTVL.

The chain recombines TRBV28 with TRBJ2-3; 12 bases fit TRBD1. Germline loops: CDR1 MDHEN, CDR2 SYDVKM. The CDR3 totals 16 residues. The ends lost 5 bases at V and 4 bases at J; junction bases unmatched: 7. The CDR3, as DNA: TGTGCCAGCAGTCCACCGGGACAGGGGGCGGCAGATACGCAGTATTTT. This sequence encodes CASSPPGQGAADTQYF.

The CDR3 DNA is TGTGCCAGCAGCTTATACTCGAGGGCCACGGGGGAGCTGTTTTTT. This codes for CASSLYSRATGELFF. V and J are TRBV7-2 and TRBJ2-2; D is possibly TRBD2 (5 bases). The CDR3 is 15 amino acids. Germline values: CDR1 SGHTA, CDR2 FQGNSA. Between the trimmed V and J ends, which lost 2 bases and 8 bases, there was a span of 15 bases.

The table lists this clone with many counts. This chain connects TRBV5-1 to TRBJ2-7; 8 nucleotides agree with TRBD2. The junction had 4 bases not matched to a gene; V was cut back by 0 bases and J by 2 bases. This CDR3 has 15 residues. Germline loops: CDR1 SGHRS, CDR2 YFSETQ. CDR3 residues: CASSLEVSGAYEQYF. The CDR3 bases are TGCGCCAGCAGCTTGGAAGTTAGCGGGGCCTACGAGCAGTACTTC.

This chain connects TRBV3-1 (or the pseudogene TRBV3-2) to TRBJ1-6; D uncertain. V shed 4 bases and J shed 7 bases, with 11 bases lying between them. This CDR3 has 14 amino acids. The germline gives CDR1 LGHDT, CDR2 YNNKEL (reference sequence). The CDR3 DNA reads TGTGCCAGCAGCCCCGAGGTTTCCAATTCACCCCTCCACTTT. Residues: CASSPEVSNSPLHF.

V gene TRBV19 combines with J gene TRBJ2-5; the match to TRBD2 covers 14 bases. V lost 7 bases and J lost 4; bases outside the gene matches: 8. The germline gives CDR1 LNHDA, CDR2 SQIVND (reference sequence). The CDR3 has 16 residues. Here the CDR3 DNA reads TGTGCCAGTAACGGACTAGCGGGGGGTAAAATAGAGACCCAGTACTTC. Translation gives CASNGLAGGKIETQYF. The full variable domain, completed using reference TRBV19 and TRBJ2-5, is DGGITQSPKYLFRKEGQNVTLSCEQNLNHDAMYWYRQDPGQGLRLIYYSQIVNDFQKGDIAEGYSVSREKKESFPLTVTSAQKNPTAFYLCASNGLAGGKIETQYFGPGTRLLVL.

CDR3 protein: CASIPTGEVQPQHF. Here the CDR3 DNA reads TGTGCCAGCATTCCAACAGGGGAGGTTCAGCCCCAGCATTTT. The chain recombines TRBV28 with TRBJ1-5, with 7 bases matching TRBD1. V shed 7 bases, J shed 6 bases, and the junction held 9 bases outside the gene matches. The CDR3 is made up of 14 amino acids. Germline V gene lookup returns CDR1 MDHEN and CDR2 SYDVKM.

The chain joins TRBV7-9 to TRBJ1-4; tentatively, D is TRBD1 (5 bases). Germline V gives CDR1 SEHNR, CDR2 FQNEAQ (reference sequence). Trimming left V 0 bases short and J 0 bases short, with 14 bases between. The CDR3 covers 18 residues. The CDR3: CASSLAGHRDATNEKLFF. The CDR3 nucleotides read TGTGCCAGCAGCTTAGCCGGACACAGAGATGCAACTAATGAAAAACTGTTTTTT.

V is TRBV2 and J is TRBJ1-5, with D possibly being TRBD1 (6 bases). The CDR3 covers 15 residues. The V gene lost 6 bases and the J gene lost 5 bases, with 17 bases spanning the gap. Germline V lookup: CDR1 SNHLY, CDR2 FYNNEI. The CDR3 DNA follows: TGTGCCAGCAGGAGGGGGGGGGTGACGGATCAGCCCCAGCATTTT. Translated: CASRRGGVTDQPQHF.

The chain recombines TRBV12-3 or TRBV12-4 with TRBJ2-7, with 8 bases that match TRBD1. This CDR3 comprises 13 residues. V was pared by 5 bases and J by 6 bases, with 6 bases of the junction left unmatched. CDR3 nucleotide sequence: TGTGCCAGCAGTCGGACAGGGCGGGGCGAGCAGTACTTC. Translating gives CASSRTGRGEQYF.

The chain combines TRBV19 with TRBJ2-2; 7 bases are shared with TRBD1. Germline V lookup: CDR1 LNHDA, CDR2 SQIVND (reference sequence). V lost 1 base to trimming and J lost 6 bases; unmatched junction nucleotides: 8. The length of the CDR3 is 16 residues. CDR3 sequence: CASSIGYRGGSGELFF. The CDR3 region has the DNA TGTGCCAGTAGTATAGGGTACAGGGGTGGCTCCGGGGAGCTGTTTTTT.

V and J are TRBV7-9 and TRBJ1-2, with TRBD1 identical over 7 bases. The CDR3 contains 12 residues. Per the germline V gene, CDR1 is SEHNR and CDR2 is FQNEAQ (reference sequence). The J segment lost 13 bases and the V segment lost 2 bases, leaving 7 bases of the junction unmatched. The CDR3 spells CASSLRQGSRTF. The CDR3 region has the DNA TGTGCCAGCAGCTTAAGACAGGGAAGTCGCACCTTC.

This chain connects TRBV7-8 to TRBJ1-4; tentative D call: TRBD1 (6 bases). This CDR3 spans 15 amino acids. V was clipped by 0 bases and J by 4 bases, with 9 bases between them. Germline V lookup: CDR1 SGHVS, CDR2 FQNEAQ. Written as DNA, the CDR3 is TGTGCCAGCAGCTTAGCGACAGGCATTAATGAAAAACTGTTTTTT. This gives the protein CASSLATGINEKLFF.

The rearrangement joins TRBV28 to TRBJ2-7; maybe TRBD1 (6 bases). The germline V and J ends were trimmed by 5 bases and 6 bases, with 17 bases remaining between them. Germline V gives CDR1 MDHEN, CDR2 SYDVKM. The CDR3 covers 14 residues. This CDR3 reads CASSEQGPPLEQYF. CDR3 nucleotide sequence: TGTGCCAGCAGTGAACAGGGTCCCCCTCTCGAGCAGTACTTC. Combining the CDR3 with reference TRBV28 and TRBJ2-7 gives the whole variable domain DVKVTQSSRYLVKRTGEKVFLECVQDMDHENMFWYRQDPGLGLRLIYFSYDVKMKEKGDIPEGYSVSREKKERFSLILESASTNQTSMYLCASSEQGPPLEQYFGPGTRLTVT.

The rearrangement uses TRBV19 and TRBJ1-5; 9 bases fit TRBD1. Germline V gene sequence: CDR1 LNHDA, CDR2 SQIVND (reference sequence). With V trimmed by 8 bases and J by 6 bases, 8 bases remained unmatched. This CDR3 comprises 14 residues. The CDR3 spells CASCAGTGTQPQHF. CDR3 bases: TGTGCCAGTTGTGCCGGGACAGGGACTCAGCCCCAGCATTTT.

The gene calls are TRBV5-1 and TRBJ2-7, with D perhaps TRBD1 (6 bases). Germline V lookup: CDR1 SGHRS, CDR2 YFSETQ. Trimming shortened V by 6 bases and J by 6 bases, and 16 bases separated the two germline ends. This CDR3 comprises 13 residues. CDR3 coding DNA: TGCGCCAGCAAGGCAGGGGAGAACAGCGAGCAGTACTTC. This encodes CASKAGENSEQYF.

V is TRBV7-2 and J is TRBJ1-6; weak D call: TRBD1 (6 bases). This CDR3 comprises 18 residues. The V end was cut by 5 bases, the J end by 0 bases, with 17 bases between. Germline loops: CDR1 SGHTA, CDR2 FQGNSA. The CDR3 loop is CASSKYSQGSSYNSPLHF. CDR3 DNA sequence: TGTGCCAGCAGCAAGTACTCACAGGGCAGCTCCTATAATTCACCCCTCCACTTT.

The chain has TRBV9 and TRBJ1-1; maybe TRBD1 (5 bases). Germline values: CDR1 SGDLS, CDR2 YYNGEE. V was trimmed by 3 bases and J by 0 bases, leaving 15 bases between them. This CDR3 spans 16 amino acids. The DNA of the CDR3 is TGTGCCAGCAGCGCCCAGACAGCCTTGGTGAACACTGAAGCTTTCTTT. Its translation: CASSAQTALVNTEAFF. The variable domain in full, completed from reference TRBV9 and TRBJ1-1, reads DSGVTQTPKHLITATGQRVTLRCSPRSGDLSVYWYQQSLDQGLQFLIQYYNGEERAKGNILERFSAQQFPDLHSELNLSSLELGDSALYFCASSAQTALVNTEAFFGQGTRLTVV.

The chain joins TRBV5-5 to TRBJ2-5; 10 bases agree with TRBD2. V trimming: 0 bases; J trimming: 1 base; junction bases outside the gene matches: 6. The CDR3 has 17 amino acids. CDR1 is SGHKS and CDR2 is YYEKEE in the germline V gene (reference sequence). Here the CDR3 reads CASSLALAGGVQETQYF. CDR3 sequence (DNA): TGTGCCAGCAGCTTGGCCTTAGCGGGAGGAGTCCAAGAGACCCAGTACTTC. The whole variable domain, remainder taken from reference TRBV5-5 and TRBJ2-5, is DAGVTQSPTHLIKTRGQQVTLRCSPISGHKSVSWYQQVLGQGPQFIFQYYEKEERGRGNFPDRFSARQFPNYSSELNVNALLLGDSALYLCASSLALAGGVQETQYFGPGTRLLVL.

As for this clone: The same CDR3 is also encoded by other DNA sequences in this sample. The V call is TRBV18, the J call TRBJ1-1; possibly TRBD1 for D (6 bases). Looked up from germline, CDR1 is KGHSH and CDR2 is LQKENI. V was cut by 3 bases and J by 0 bases, with 11 bases left in between. This CDR3 is 15 amino acids long. The CDR3 bases are TGTGCCAGCTCACCGGGGCAGGGGATGAACACTGAAGCTTTCTTT. This translates into CASSPGQGMNTEAFF.

The V gene is TRBV7-9, the J gene TRBJ2-3; D gene uncertain. Trimming shortened V by 6 bases and J by 0 bases, and 7 bases separated the two germline ends. CDR3 length equals 13 residues. Germline V lookup: CDR1 SEHNR, CDR2 FQNEAQ (reference sequence). CDR3 sequence (DNA): TGTGCCAGCAGGTCGAGGAGCACAGATACGCAGTATTTT. Its translation: CASRSRSTDTQYF.